This TCR beta chain was sequenced in a study of Ad26.COV2.S vaccination and SARS-CoV-2 variants. Notes on the study in general: A substantial breadth of spike-specific CD8+ and CD4+ T cell responses after vaccination has been reported.

Note on this clone: The antigen remains unidentified.

Germline V gene lookup returns CDR1 LGHNA and CDR2 YSLEER. The CDR3 loop spans 15 amino acids. V lost 2 bases, J lost 1 base, and 2 bases stayed unmatched. The method was immunoSEQ multiplex PCR; TCRdb's version includes in-frame clones alone and lacks a portion of them. The table has around 250,000 clones, about 83% seen once. This sample's treatment: around 19 received Ad26.COV2.S at low or high dose, single or two shots; roughly five received placebo; per-sample allocation not given. Sampling took place 63 days after the first vaccine or placebo injection. The chain carries TRBV4-3 and TRBJ1-1, with 9 bases matching TRBD1. This receptor was obtained from a person aged 18-60 years who received the Ad26.COV2.S COVID-19 vaccine or a placebo. The sequences come from peripheral blood, collected in a trial of Ad26.COV2.S vaccine versus placebo. The CDR3 loop reads CASSQNRGPNTEAFF. In DNA form, the CDR3 reads TGCGCCAGCAGCCAAAACAGGGGGCCGAACACTGAAGCTTTCTTT.